These 24 T cell receptor beta chains share one sample of origin, sequenced in a study of vaccination and CD4 T cells after COVID-19. Described treatment: approximately 9-day PBMC culture with coronavirus spike peptide pools or control peptides (ViraFEST assay). For these TCRs, the target antigens are not known. Sequenced with the Oncomine TCR Beta short-read assay was DNA taken from cultured CD4+ T cells. TCRdb re-analysed the PCR reads in MiXCR, keeping a single row per CDR3 protein. In the table there are roughly 16,000 distinct CDR3 sequences, about 53% of which are singletons. The source was cultured CD4+ T cells from blood, collected after SARS-CoV-2 vaccination. The receptors shown here come from a human donor with COVID-19.

The chain recombines TRBV10-2 with TRBJ2-3; D gene unclear. This CDR3 is built from 15 residues. V lost 4 bases, J lost 0 bases, and 11 bases lay in between. Per germline, CDR1 WSHSY and CDR2 SAAADI. Here the CDR3 reads CASSGNGPSTDTQYF. The DNA of the CDR3 is TGCGCCAGCAGTGGAAACGGCCCTAGCACAGATACGCAGTATTTT.

A few counts support this clonotype. The rearrangement joins TRBV20-1 to TRBJ1-1; a possible D gene is TRBD1 (5 bases). Germline CDR1 reads DFQATT; CDR2 reads SNEGSKA (reference sequence). The CDR3 is 13 amino acids. The CDR3, as DNA: TGCAGCCCAAGGAAGAGGACAAACACTGAAGCTTTCTTT. Protein product: CSPRKRTNTEAFF.

J is TRBJ1-5 and V is TRBV20-1; 9 nucleotides align to TRBD1. The CDR3 is made up of 17 amino acids. Germline trimming cut 1 base from V and 6 bases from J; bases unmatched to any gene: 13. Germline V lookup: CDR1 DFQATT, CDR2 SNEGSKA (reference sequence). The CDR3 spells CSARVVGSGQGSQPQHF. The CDR3 DNA follows: TGCAGTGCTAGAGTAGTCGGTTCGGGACAGGGTAGTCAGCCCCAGCATTTT.

The chain uses TRBV19 and TRBJ2-3; tentatively, D is TRBD2 (5 bases). From germline, CDR1 is LNHDA and CDR2 SQIVND (reference sequence). Trimming took off 3 bases at V and 2 bases at J, with 9 bases between the two ends. The CDR3 length is 14 residues. CDR3 sequence: CASSMGSFTDTQYF. The CDR3 DNA reads TGTGCCAGTAGTATGGGGAGTTTCACAGATACGCAGTATTTT.

The V and J genes are TRBV15 and TRBJ2-5; D ambiguous. This CDR3 has 12 amino acids. V gave up 1 base and J gave up 5 bases, with 5 bases separating them. The germline CDR1 and CDR2 sequences are LNHNV and YYDKDF (reference sequence). The DNA for the CDR3 is TGTGCCACCAGCAGAGTATGGGAGACCCAGTACTTC. It translates to CATSRVWETQYF. Looking up the rest from reference TRBV15 and TRBJ2-5 gives the full variable domain: DAMVIQNPRYQVTQFGKPVTLSCSQTLNHNVMYWYQQKSSQAPKLLFHYYDKDFNNEADTPDNFQSRRPNTSFCFLDIRSPGLGDTAMYLCATSRVWETQYFGPGTRLLVL.

The sample holds a few counts of this clonotype. V and J are TRBV19 and TRBJ2-4; D gene unclear. Germline V lookup: CDR1 LNHDA, CDR2 SQIVND (reference sequence). This CDR3 region has 14 residues. Trimming cost V 1 base and J 8 bases, with 12 bases left between them. CDR3 sequence (DNA): TGTGCCAGTAGTATAGCTCCGGATAGGGACATTCAGTACTTC. Translation: CASSIAPDRDIQYF.

The chain uses TRBV7-2 and TRBJ1-6; 7 positions match TRBD1. Germline assignment: CDR1 SGHTA and CDR2 FQGNSA. This CDR3 contains 15 residues. J gave up 7 bases and V 4 bases, and 7 bases lay outside the gene matches. The CDR3 nucleotides read TGTGCCAGCAGCTCATCGACAGGGCACAATTCACCCCTCCACTTT. It encodes CASSSSTGHNSPLHF.

The chain recombines TRBV19 with TRBJ2-5, with D perhaps matching TRBD1 (7 bases). The CDR3 is made up of 15 amino acids. The germline gives CDR1 LNHDA, CDR2 SQIVND (reference sequence). V was shortened by 1 base and J by 5 bases, with 14 bases between the two germline ends. DNA of the CDR3: TGTGCCAGTAGTATAGGCTCGGCAGGGGGGGAGACCCAGTACTTC. As protein: CASSIGSAGGETQYF.

The sample holds a few counts of this clonotype. V usage is TRBV20-1 and J usage is TRBJ1-3, with D tentatively TRBD1 (5 bases). CDR3 size: 14 residues. CDR1 and CDR2 (germline): DFQATT, SNEGSKA (reference sequence). With 4 bases removed from V and 0 bases from J, the gap between germline ends came to 10 bases. In nucleotides, the CDR3 is TGCAGTGCTACTGGGACGGCCTCTGGAAACACCATATATTTT. It translates to CSATGTASGNTIYF.

This chain's CDR3 is CASSLGSRFNTEAFF. The CDR3 nucleotides read TGTGCCAGCAGCTTAGGCAGTAGGTTTAACACTGAAGCTTTCTTT. This chain links TRBV7-6 with TRBJ1-1, with D unclear. CDR1 SGHVS and CDR2 FNYEAQ come from the germline V gene. This CDR3 is built from 15 residues. Trimming stripped 1 base from V and 2 bases from J, with 11 bases between. Drawing the rest from reference TRBV7-6 and TRBJ1-1, the complete variable domain is GAGVSQSPRYKVTKRGQDVALRCDPISGHVSLYWYRQALGQGPEFLTYFNYEAQQDKSGLPNDRFSAERPEGSISTLTIQRTEQRDSAMYRCASSLGSRFNTEAFFGQGTRLTVV.

This clonotype was counted a few times. This chain links TRBV27 with TRBJ1-2; no reliable D call. V lost 2 bases, J lost 5 bases, and 12 bases lay in between. Germline CDR1 reads MNHEY; CDR2 reads SMNVEV (reference sequence). There are 14 residues in the CDR3. This CDR3 reads CASSLDGGRYGYTF. In nucleotides, the CDR3 is TGTGCCAGCAGTTTAGACGGTGGCAGATATGGCTACACCTTC.

This clonotype turned up a few times. The chain couples TRBV27 to TRBJ2-5; a weak D match, TRBD1 (6 bases). The CDR3 runs 14 residues. Germline loops: CDR1 MNHEY, CDR2 SMNVEV (reference sequence). Trimming pared 5 bases from V and 5 bases from J, leaving 15 bases between. The CDR3 nucleotides are TGTGCCAGCAGTAATGGGGGCCCGGGTGAGACCCAGTACTTC. Translation gives CASSNGGPGETQYF.

The CDR3 loop is CASSTPPLYGYTF. The CDR3 bases are TGTGCCAGCAGCACCCCACCCCTCTATGGCTACACCTTC. The J gene is TRBJ1-2, the V gene TRBV7-4, with D unclear. This CDR3 comprises 13 residues. Looked up from germline, CDR1 is SGHVT and CDR2 is SQSDAQ. The V and J ends lost 5 bases and 4 bases respectively, with 11 bases between them.

This clonotype was seen a few times. J is TRBJ1-2 and V is TRBV20-1; D is uncertain. With 4 bases removed from V and 2 bases from J, the gap between germline ends came to 17 bases. This CDR3 contains 15 residues. Germline loops: CDR1 DFQATT, CDR2 SNEGSKA (reference sequence). The CDR3 loop is CSAKAASGYNYGYTF. DNA of the CDR3: TGCAGTGCTAAAGCGGCCTCAGGTTACAACTATGGCTACACCTTC.

CDR3 region: CASSYSERTGRRNFNSPLHF. DNA of the CDR3: TGTGCCAGCAGTTACTCCGAAAGGACAGGGCGCCGGAACTTTAATTCACCCCTCCACTTT. This rearrangement joins TRBV6-5 to TRBJ1-6; 8 bases are a match to TRBD1. The CDR3 loop spans 20 amino acids. J gave up 6 bases and V 0 bases, and 16 bases lay outside the gene matches. From germline, CDR1 is MNHEY and CDR2 SVGAGI.

This chain links TRBV24-1 with TRBJ2-1; 7 bases agree with TRBD2. The CDR3 contains 16 residues. Germline CDR1 KGHDR, CDR2 SFDVKD. The V gene end was trimmed by 2 bases and the J gene end by 3 bases; junction bases not matched to a gene: 6. CDR3 nucleotides: TGTGCCACCAGTGATTCGGGCAGCGGGGACTACAATGAGCAGTTCTTC. It is translated as CATSDSGSGDYNEQFF.

The rearrangement uses TRBV2 and TRBJ2-3; 7 nucleotides match TRBD1. The CDR3 sequence is 14 residues long. Germline trimming cut 8 bases from V and 3 bases from J; bases unmatched to any gene: 8. The germline V gene has CDR1 SNHLY and CDR2 FYNNEI. CDR3 DNA: TGTGCCAGCTCACAGGGGATTCGAACAGATACGCAGTATTTT. It translates to CASSQGIRTDTQYF.

This clonotype was counted a single time. This chain uses TRBV20-1 with TRBJ2-5, with D perhaps TRBD2 (5 bases). The CDR3 has 13 residues. The germline V gene has CDR1 DFQATT and CDR2 SNEGSKA (reference sequence). V gave up 5 bases and J gave up 3 bases, with 13 bases separating them. CDR3: CSAAPGKKETQYF. CDR3 DNA sequence: TGCAGTGCTGCCCCGGGAAAAAAAGAGACCCAGTACTTC.

The chain combines TRBV6-5 with TRBJ1-1; no firm D call. The CDR3 is 16 residues long. Germline V gene data show CDR1 as MNHEY and CDR2 as SVGAGI. Trimming stripped 2 bases from V and 4 bases from J, with 17 bases between. CDR3 region: CASSYVLISQPTEAFF. CDR3 bases: TGTGCCAGCAGTTACGTATTGATTTCACAACCCACTGAAGCTTTCTTT.

This clonotype occurred a few times. The chain has TRBV20-1 and TRBJ2-2; D unresolved. The CDR3 contains 14 residues. Trimming removed 0 bases at V and 2 bases at J, with 7 bases between. The germline CDR1 and CDR2 sequences are DFQATT and SNEGSKA (reference sequence). This CDR3 reads CSARDRRNTGELFF. CDR3 coding DNA: TGCAGTGCTAGAGACAGGAGAAACACCGGGGAGCTGTTTTTT.

J is TRBJ2-3 and V is TRBV6-4, with unresolved D. This CDR3 has 15 amino acids. The ends were cut back, 0 bases at V and 4 bases at J, with 11 bases in the middle. Per the germline V gene, CDR1 is MRHNA and CDR2 is SNTAGT. DNA for the CDR3: TGTGCCAGCAGTGACTCGCCGGCCAGGTCAGATACGCAGTATTTT. Its translation: CASSDSPARSDTQYF.

This clonotype was detected a few times. The chain has TRBV7-2 and TRBJ1-2, with 9 bases that match TRBD1. The CDR3 loop spans 16 amino acids. The germline CDR1 and CDR2 sequences are SGHTA and FQGNSA. V lost 5 bases, J lost 1 base, and 8 bases stayed unmatched. CDR3 sequence reads: CASSPGDRAINYGYTF. The CDR3 DNA follows: TGTGCCAGCAGCCCTGGGGACAGGGCGATTAACTATGGCTACACCTTC.

The count of this clonotype is one. The chain recombines TRBV2 with TRBJ1-1; D is uncertain. CDR3 length: 14 amino acids. Germline V gives CDR1 SNHLY, CDR2 FYNNEI. The V gene lost 2 bases and the J gene lost 4 bases, with 11 bases spanning the gap. Here the CDR3 reads CASSESGFVTEAFF. The DNA of the CDR3 is TGTGCCAGCAGTGAAAGCGGATTTGTCACTGAAGCTTTCTTT.

The rearrangement links TRBV5-5 to TRBJ2-5; 9 bases match TRBD1. Germline trimming cut 2 bases from V and 0 bases from J; bases unmatched to any gene: 5. The CDR3 length is 16 residues. The germline V gene encodes CDR1 SGHKS and CDR2 YYEKEE (reference sequence). Here the CDR3 reads CASSLLGQGYQETQYF. CDR3 coding DNA: TGTGCCAGCAGCTTACTTGGACAGGGGTACCAAGAGACCCAGTACTTC.